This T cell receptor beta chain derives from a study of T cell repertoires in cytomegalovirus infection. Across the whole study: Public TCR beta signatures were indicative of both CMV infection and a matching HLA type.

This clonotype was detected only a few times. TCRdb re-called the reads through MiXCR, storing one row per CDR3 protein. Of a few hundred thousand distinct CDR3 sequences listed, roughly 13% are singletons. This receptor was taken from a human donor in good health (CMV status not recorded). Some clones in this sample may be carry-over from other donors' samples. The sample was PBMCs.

CDR3 sequence reads: CASSLERGRNEQYF. DNA of the CDR3: TGTGCCAGCAGCTTAGAGAGGGGGCGCAATGAGCAGTACTTC. The chain has TRBV7-2 and TRBJ2-7; 7 nucleotides match TRBD1. J lost 7 bases, V lost 1 base, and 7 bases had no gene match. Germline V gene sequence: CDR1 SGHTA, CDR2 FQGNSA. The CDR3 has 14 residues.